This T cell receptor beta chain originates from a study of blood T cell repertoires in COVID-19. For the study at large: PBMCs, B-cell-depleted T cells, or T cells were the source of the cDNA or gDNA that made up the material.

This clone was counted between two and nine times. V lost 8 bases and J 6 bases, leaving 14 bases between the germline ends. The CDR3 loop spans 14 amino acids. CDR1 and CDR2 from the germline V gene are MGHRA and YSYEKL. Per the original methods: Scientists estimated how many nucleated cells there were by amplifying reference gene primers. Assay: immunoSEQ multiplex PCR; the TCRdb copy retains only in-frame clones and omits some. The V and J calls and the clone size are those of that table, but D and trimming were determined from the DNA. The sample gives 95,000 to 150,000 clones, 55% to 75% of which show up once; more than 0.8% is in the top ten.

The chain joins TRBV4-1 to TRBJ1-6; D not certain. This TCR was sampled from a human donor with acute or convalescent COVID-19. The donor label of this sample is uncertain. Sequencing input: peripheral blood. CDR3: CASQEYLSNSPLHF. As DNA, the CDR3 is TGCGCCAGCCAAGAGTATCTAAGTAATTCACCCCTCCACTTT.